This paragraph reports one T cell receptor (beta chain). This table comes from immunoSEQ multiplex PCR, and its TCRdb copy is limited to in-frame clones, with some not included. Of some 200,000 clones listed, roughly 85% are singletons. These data originate in a study of blood T cell repertoires in COVID-19. The overall study: From T cells, B-cell-depleted T cells, or PBMCs came the material, which was cDNA or gDNA.

The specimen sequenced was PBMCs or T cells enriched from blood (not recorded which). This receptor was identified in a woman in her thirties or forties with acute COVID-19.

DNA for the CDR3: TGTGCCAGCAGCCCGTCGGGGGTACCCGGGGAGCTGTTTTTT. Amino acid sequence: CASSPSGVPGELFF. J is TRBJ2-2 and V is TRBV3-1 (or the pseudogene TRBV3-2), with TRBD2 as a possible D gene (6 bases). V lost 4 bases and J lost 6, with 12 bases in between. This CDR3 contains 14 residues. Per germline, CDR1 LGHDT and CDR2 YNNKEL (reference sequence).